The 10 T cell receptor beta chains reported below all come from one sample, sequenced in a study of blood T cell repertoires in COVID-19. TCRdb's table, derived via immunoSEQ multiplex PCR, lists solely in-frame clones and lacks some. This sample has around 120,000 clones; about 70% occur once, and the top ten carry around 2%. Sequencing was carried out using peripheral blood. Receptor source: a woman in her 70s with acute or convalescent COVID-19.

This clone is a singleton in its sample. The chain has TRBV7-8 and TRBJ2-5, with TRBD2 as a possible D gene (7 bases). This CDR3 is built from 17 residues. The germline V gene encodes CDR1 SGHVS and CDR2 FQNEAQ. V lost 1 base, J lost 1 base, and 16 bases lay in between. The CDR3 DNA reads TGTGCCAGCAGCTTAGGGGGGGGGCAGATAGTCCAAGAGACCCAGTACTTC. Translating it yields CASSLGGGQIVQETQYF.

The chain recombines TRBV9 with TRBJ2-7; 10 positions match TRBD2. Germline V gene sequence: CDR1 SGDLS, CDR2 YYNGEE. The CDR3 is 14 residues long. With 0 bases clipped from V and 3 bases from J, the junction kept 0 bases outside the gene matches. The CDR3 sequence is CASSVASGGYEQYF. The CDR3 DNA reads as TGTGCCAGCAGCGTAGCTAGCGGGGGCTACGAGCAGTACTTC.

The chain links TRBV9 to TRBJ2-2, with 12 bases matching TRBD2. The germline gives CDR1 SGDLS, CDR2 YYNGEE. The CDR3 extends over 17 amino acids. V lost 0 bases to trimming and J lost 0 bases; unmatched junction nucleotides: 0. The CDR3 loop is CASSVASGRANTGELFF. The CDR3 DNA is TGTGCCAGCAGCGTAGCTAGCGGGAGGGCGAACACCGGGGAGCTGTTTTTT.

The chain employs TRBV29-1 and TRBJ2-7; the match to TRBD1 covers 11 bases. After removal of 5 bases from V and 6 bases from J, the junction contained 3 bases not matched to a gene. This CDR3 has 12 residues. Germline CDR1 SQVTM, CDR2 ANQGSEA. CDR3 residues: CSVWTGGSEQYF. CDR3 in DNA: TGCAGCGTTTGGACAGGGGGCAGCGAGCAGTACTTC.

The rearrangement links TRBV30 to TRBJ1-3; D call uncertain. Germline assignment: CDR1 GTSNPN and CDR2 SVGIG (reference sequence). The CDR3 sequence is 13 residues long. V shed 1 base and J shed 7 bases, with 11 bases lying between them. The chain's CDR3 is CAWSGNHGNTIYF. CDR3 in DNA: TGTGCCTGGAGTGGTAATCATGGCAACACCATATATTTT.

This rearrangement joins TRBV18 to TRBJ2-1; 9 nucleotides agree with TRBD1. This CDR3 contains 15 residues. The V gene end was trimmed by 3 bases and the J gene end by 3 bases; junction bases not matched to a gene: 3. Germline lookup yields CDR1 KGHSH and CDR2 LQKENI. CDR3 sequence (DNA): TGTGCCAGCTCACCGGGACAGGGTGTCTACAATGAGCAGTTCTTC. Translating it yields CASSPGQGVYNEQFF.

V usage is TRBV28 and J usage is TRBJ1-4; D is uncertain. Germline V gives CDR1 MDHEN, CDR2 SYDVKM. CDR3 length equals 14 residues. Trimming shortened V by 1 base and J by 5 bases, and 8 bases separated the two germline ends. The chain's CDR3 is CASSLYGANEKLFF. The CDR3, as DNA: TGTGCCAGCAGTTTATACGGTGCGAATGAAAAACTGTTTTTT.

This clone was seen once. J is TRBJ1-6 and V is TRBV25-1; D gene unclear. Germline CDR1 and CDR2: MGHDK and SYGVNS. The CDR3 has 13 residues. V was cut by 5 bases and J by 10 bases, with 12 bases left in between. CDR3 sequence (DNA): TGTGCCAGCAGTCCGACTCTGATGTCACCCCTCCACTTT. The encoded protein is CASSPTLMSPLHF.

This chain uses TRBV7-2 with TRBJ2-7, with D unresolved. There are 18 residues in the CDR3. The V gene lost 0 bases and the J gene lost 1 base, with 19 bases spanning the gap. The germline V gene encodes CDR1 SGHTA and CDR2 FQGNSA. Written as DNA, the CDR3 is TGTGCCAGCAGCTTAGCAGTCCAACGCGCTAACCCATCCTACGAGCAGTACTTC. Encoded protein: CASSLAVQRANPSYEQYF.

The V gene is TRBV27, the J gene TRBJ2-1; D not resolved. Germline loops: CDR1 MNHEY, CDR2 SMNVEV (reference sequence). Trimming stripped 3 bases from V and 10 bases from J, with 10 bases between. The CDR3 extends over 12 amino acids. CDR3 sequence (DNA): TGTGCCAGCAGTTTCCTAGGCGGCGAGCAGTTCTTC. Amino acids: CASSFLGGEQFF.